This TCR beta chain was recovered during a study of cytomegalovirus exposure and HLA in healthy donors. Note on this clone: Its antigen remains unknown.

It was with 60 Vbeta and 13 Jbeta primers that the PCR ran. Using immunoSEQ multiplex PCR, the repertoire was profiled, and TCRdb retains in-frame clones only, with some absent. The sample yields 110,000 to 150,000 clones, about 80% seen once. Study outcomes and limitations: Immune exposure information available was restricted to CMV serostatus.

All donors participated as healthy donors of bone marrow. CDR1 GTSNPN and CDR2 SVGIG come from the germline V gene (reference sequence). V was trimmed by 0 bases and J by 2 bases, leaving 13 bases between them. This CDR3 spans 16 amino acids. This clonotype originated in a female donor in good health and CMV-seronegative. The sequencing sample was made of PBMCs. V usage is TRBV30 and J usage is TRBJ2-2; D perhaps matches TRBD2 (6 bases). This chain's CDR3 is CAWSVVFGGNTGELFF. DNA for the CDR3: TGTGCCTGGAGTGTAGTATTCGGGGGTAACACCGGGGAGCTGTTTTTT.